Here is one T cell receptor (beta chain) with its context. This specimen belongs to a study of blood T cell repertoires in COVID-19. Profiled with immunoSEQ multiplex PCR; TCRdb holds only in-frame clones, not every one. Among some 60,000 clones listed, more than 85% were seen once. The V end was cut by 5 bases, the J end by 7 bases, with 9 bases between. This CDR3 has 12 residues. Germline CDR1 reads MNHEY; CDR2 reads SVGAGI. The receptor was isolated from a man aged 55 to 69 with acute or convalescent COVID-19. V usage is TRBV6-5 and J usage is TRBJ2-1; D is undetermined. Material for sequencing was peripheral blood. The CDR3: CASSRGVNEQFF. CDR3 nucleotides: TGTGCCAGCAGTAGAGGTGTGAATGAGCAGTTCTTC.